This entry features one TCR beta chain sequence. It lacks a known antigen. One junction end disagrees with the germline gene, perhaps due to a read error. Receptor amplification or capture employed PCR. Sequenced using an Illumina HiSeq 2500. Unique molecular identifiers were incorporated into TCR beta cDNA libraries to reduce PCR and sequencing biases. Around 500,000 cDNA molecules were obtained for every 1 to 10 million input T cells, so each molecule roughly corresponded to one T cell. The patient libraries were prepared and sequenced using the same protocol as the earlier healthy control dataset. Within a given batch, samples were prepared together, multiplexed and sequenced on the same HiSeq lane. Per the authors' processing: MIGEC was used to process the raw barcoded reads, and molecular identifier groups with only a single read were discarded before consensus assembly and CDR3 extraction. VDJtools was used for post-analysis of the clonotype tables, with diversity normalized by down-sampling every dataset to the smallest sample size. To correct batch-related cross-sample contamination, repertoire overlap clustering matched CDR3 amino acid sequences but not nucleotide sequences. TCRdb reran the public reads through fastp at Q25 and MiXCR, keeping productive beta chains. CDR3 protein sequences are deduplicated, and each keeps its most common genes and DNA. The V and J calls and clone size are TCRdb's, not the authors'. This sample gives roughly 160,000 distinct CDR3 sequences in total; roughly 35% of them show up just once. The biggest ten clones account for about 26% of the sample.

This sample is part of a study of post-analysis software for immune sequencing data (dated by TCRdb to the mid-2010s). Background for the entire study: Recorded disease courses included relapsing-remitting, secondary progressive and progressive-relapsing multiple sclerosis, with some patients lacking subtype annotation. The patient repertoires were compared against 10 to 12 previously published healthy control repertoires obtained from donors aged roughly 6 to 28 years. A subset of samples was prepared in parallel using single-end sample barcoding, then pooled and co-amplified after Illumina adapter ligation.

Findings and caveats that apply to the study as a whole: The control group was slightly older than the multiple sclerosis patient group. Strong co-clustering of samples prepared in the same batch was shown by direct clustering with F measure, prompting a batch-effect correction. Patients showed significantly higher frequencies than controls for about five TRBV segments, among them TRBV5-6, TRBV5-1 and TRBV20-1. Multiple sclerosis patients had significantly lower normalized Chao1 diversity than controls, a result that suggests substantial peripheral T-cell clonal expansion.

The time point tag for this specimen amounts to: second blood draw from one MS patient after hematopoietic stem cell transplantation. TCR beta repertoires were profiled from peripheral blood of 10 to 15 young patients with multiple sclerosis to demonstrate the VDJtools post-analysis software. The patients with multiple sclerosis were children and adolescents between about 6 and 15 years of age. The germline V gene specifies SGHVS as CDR1 and FQNEAQ as CDR2. Including the terminal cysteine and phenylalanine, the CDR3 comprises 14 residues. The retained sequence is limited to the CDR3, 42 bases, with the frame set at the first base.

This sequence uses TRBV7-8 and TRBJ2-5; the best D guess is TRBD1, with 5 bases matching. The last part of the DNA fits TRBJ2-7 better; the J call may be wrong. The starting material was blood, obtained after autologous hematopoietic stem cell transplantation. The origin of this receptor is a girl between 10 and 17 years old with multiple sclerosis. Donor details come from another sample of the same person, matched by shared clones. The CDR3 sequence is CAGSPAWGGGEQYF. The DNA reads as follows: TGTGCCGGCAGCCCCGCCTGGGGCGGTGGCGAGCAGTACTTC.